Sequencing of this TCR beta chain was carried out in a study of cytomegalovirus exposure and HLA in healthy donors. This CDR3 has 16 residues. CDR1 and CDR2 (germline): SEHNR, FQNEAQ (reference sequence). Unmatched junction bases numbered 4, after V lost 0 bases and J lost 1 base. Findings of the study overall: Rare TCR sequences predominated, though certain public TCRs were found in many donors. Within an earlier analysis, most TCR beta V segments proved productive either about 87% or about 30% of the time.

13 Jbeta primers and 60 Vbeta primers were used for the PCR. Assay: immunoSEQ multiplex PCR; the TCRdb copy retains only in-frame clones and omits some. The table records under 130,000 clones, around 80% of them present only once. A word on this clone: Antigen unknown.

Sequencing was carried out using PBMCs. The TCR originated in a female donor in good health and CMV-seropositive. The chain combines TRBV7-9 with TRBJ2-7, with TRBD1 matching over 9 bases. For the CDR3, the DNA is TGTGCCAGCAGCTTAGCGCGCGGGACAGGGTCCTACGAGCAGTACTTC. Protein product: CASSLARGTGSYEQYF. Looking up the rest from reference TRBV7-9 and TRBJ2-7 gives the full variable domain: DTGVSQNPRHKITKRGQNVTFRCDPISEHNRLYWYRQTLGQGPEFLTYFQNEAQLEKSRLLSDRFSAERPKGSFSTLEIQRTEQGDSAMYLCASSLARGTGSYEQYFGPGTRLTVT.